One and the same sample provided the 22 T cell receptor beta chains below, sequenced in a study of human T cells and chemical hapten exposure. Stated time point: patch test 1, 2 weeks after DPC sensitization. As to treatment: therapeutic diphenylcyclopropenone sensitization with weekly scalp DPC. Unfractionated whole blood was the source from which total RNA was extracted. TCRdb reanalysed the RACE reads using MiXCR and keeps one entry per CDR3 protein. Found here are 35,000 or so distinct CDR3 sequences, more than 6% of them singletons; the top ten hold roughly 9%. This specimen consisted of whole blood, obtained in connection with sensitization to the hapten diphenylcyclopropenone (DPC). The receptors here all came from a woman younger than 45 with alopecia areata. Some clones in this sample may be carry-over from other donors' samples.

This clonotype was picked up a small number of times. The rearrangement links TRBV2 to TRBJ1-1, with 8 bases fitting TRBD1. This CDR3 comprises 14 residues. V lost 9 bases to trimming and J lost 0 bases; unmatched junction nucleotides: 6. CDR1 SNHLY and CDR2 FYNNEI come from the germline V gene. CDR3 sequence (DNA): TGTGCCAGTAGACAGGGGTTATTGAACACTGAAGCTTTCTTT. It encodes CASRQGLLNTEAFF. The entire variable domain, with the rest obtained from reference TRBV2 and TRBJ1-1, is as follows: EPEVTQTPSHQVTQMGQEVILRCVPISNHLYFYWYRQILGQKVEFLVSFYNNEISEKSEIFDDQFSVERPDGSNFTLKIRSTKLEDSAMYFCASRQGLLNTEAFFGQGTRLTVV.

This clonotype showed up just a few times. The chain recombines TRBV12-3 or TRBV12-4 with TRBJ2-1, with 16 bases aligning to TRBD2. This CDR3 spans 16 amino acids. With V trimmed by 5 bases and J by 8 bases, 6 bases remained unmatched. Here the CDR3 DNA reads TGTGCCAGCAGTCCGGGGGGACTAGCGGGAGGGGATGAGCAGTTCTTC. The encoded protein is CASSPGGLAGGDEQFF.

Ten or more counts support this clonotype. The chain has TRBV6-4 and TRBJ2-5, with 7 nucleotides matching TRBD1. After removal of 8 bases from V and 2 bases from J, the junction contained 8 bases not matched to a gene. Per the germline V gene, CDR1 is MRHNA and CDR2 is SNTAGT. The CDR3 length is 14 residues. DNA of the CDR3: TGTGCCAGCTCGGCCAGGGGGTGGCAAGAGACCCAGTACTTC. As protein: CASSARGWQETQYF.

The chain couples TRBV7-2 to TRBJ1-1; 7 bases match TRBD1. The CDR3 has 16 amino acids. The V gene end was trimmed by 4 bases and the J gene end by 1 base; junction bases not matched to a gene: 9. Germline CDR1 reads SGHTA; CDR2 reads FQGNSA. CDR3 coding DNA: TGTGCCAGCAGCTCCCCAGGGGGAGGTCGGAACACTGAAGCTTTCTTT. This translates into CASSSPGGGRNTEAFF.

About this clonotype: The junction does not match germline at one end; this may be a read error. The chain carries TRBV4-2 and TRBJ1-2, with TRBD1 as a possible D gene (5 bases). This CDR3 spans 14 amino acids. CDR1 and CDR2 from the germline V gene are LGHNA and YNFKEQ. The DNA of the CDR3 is TGTGCCAGCACCCAAGAGGGGCGTCGGGGTGGCTACACCTTC. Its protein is CASTQEGRRGGYTF.

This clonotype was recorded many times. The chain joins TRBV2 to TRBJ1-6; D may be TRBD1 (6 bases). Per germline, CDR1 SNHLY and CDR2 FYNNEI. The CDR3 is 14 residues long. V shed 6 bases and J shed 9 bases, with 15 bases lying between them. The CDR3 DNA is TGTGCCAGCAGCGGTCGCAGGGGAGGTTCACCCCTCCACTTT. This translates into CASSGRRGGSPLHF. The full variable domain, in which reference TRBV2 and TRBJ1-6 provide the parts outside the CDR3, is EPEVTQTPSHQVTQMGQEVILRCVPISNHLYFYWYRQILGQKVEFLVSFYNNEISEKSEIFDDQFSVERPDGSNFTLKIRSTKLEDSAMYFCASSGRRGGSPLHFGNGTRLTVT.

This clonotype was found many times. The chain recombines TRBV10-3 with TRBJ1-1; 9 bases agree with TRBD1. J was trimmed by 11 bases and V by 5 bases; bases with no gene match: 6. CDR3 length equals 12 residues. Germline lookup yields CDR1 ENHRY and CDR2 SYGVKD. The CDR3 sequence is CAISRDRAQAFF. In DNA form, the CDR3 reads TGTGCCATCAGTAGGGACAGGGCACAGGCTTTCTTT.

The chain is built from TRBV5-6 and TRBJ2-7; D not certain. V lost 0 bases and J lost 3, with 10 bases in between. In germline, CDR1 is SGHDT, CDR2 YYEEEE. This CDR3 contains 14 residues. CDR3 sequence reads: CASSLAGPFYEQYF. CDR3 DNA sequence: TGTGCCAGCAGCTTGGCCGGACCCTTCTACGAGCAGTACTTC.

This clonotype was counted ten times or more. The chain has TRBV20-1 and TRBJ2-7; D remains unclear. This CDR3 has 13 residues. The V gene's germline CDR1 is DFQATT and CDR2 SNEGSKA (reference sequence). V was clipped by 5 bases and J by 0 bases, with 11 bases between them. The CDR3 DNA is TGCAGTGCTGCGTCGGTTAGCTCCTACGAGCAGTACTTC. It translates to CSAASVSSYEQYF.

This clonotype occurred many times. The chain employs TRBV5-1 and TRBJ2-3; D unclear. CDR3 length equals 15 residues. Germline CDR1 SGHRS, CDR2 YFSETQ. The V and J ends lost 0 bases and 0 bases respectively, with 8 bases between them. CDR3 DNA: TGCGCCAGCAGCTTGGACAGTTCTAGCACAGATACGCAGTATTTT. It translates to CASSLDSSSTDTQYF.

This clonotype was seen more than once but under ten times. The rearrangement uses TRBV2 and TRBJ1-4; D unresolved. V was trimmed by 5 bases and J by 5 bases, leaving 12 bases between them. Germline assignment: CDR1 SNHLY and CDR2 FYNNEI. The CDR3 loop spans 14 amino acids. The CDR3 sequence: CASSSRTGNEKLFF. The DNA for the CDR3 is TGTGCCAGCAGTTCGAGGACGGGCAATGAAAAACTGTTTTTT.

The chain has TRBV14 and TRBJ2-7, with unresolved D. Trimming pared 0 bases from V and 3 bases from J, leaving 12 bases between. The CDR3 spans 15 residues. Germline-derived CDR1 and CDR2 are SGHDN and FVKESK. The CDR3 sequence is CASSQELGFHYEQYF. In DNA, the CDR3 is TGTGCCAGCAGCCAAGAGCTAGGGTTTCACTACGAGCAGTACTTC.

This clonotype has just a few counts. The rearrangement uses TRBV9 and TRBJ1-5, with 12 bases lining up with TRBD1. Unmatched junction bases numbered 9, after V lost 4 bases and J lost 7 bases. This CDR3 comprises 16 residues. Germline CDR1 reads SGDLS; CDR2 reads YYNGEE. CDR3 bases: TGTGCCAGCAGCCCCGGGACAGGGGGCTTGTGGCAGCCCCAGCATTTT. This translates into CASSPGTGGLWQPQHF.

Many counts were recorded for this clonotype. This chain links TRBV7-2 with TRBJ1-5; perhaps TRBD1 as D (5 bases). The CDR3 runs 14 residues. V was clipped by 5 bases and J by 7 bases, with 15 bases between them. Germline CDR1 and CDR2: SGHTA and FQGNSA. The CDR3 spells CASSRVGERQPQHF. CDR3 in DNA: TGTGCCAGCAGCCGCGTGGGGGAGAGGCAGCCCCAGCATTTT.

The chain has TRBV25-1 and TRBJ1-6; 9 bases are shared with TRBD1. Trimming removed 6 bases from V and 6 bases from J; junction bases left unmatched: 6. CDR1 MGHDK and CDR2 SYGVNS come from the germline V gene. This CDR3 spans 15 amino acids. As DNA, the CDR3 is TGTGCCAGCAGGCAACAGGGGGCGCGTAATTCACCCCTCCACTTT. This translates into CASRQQGARNSPLHF.

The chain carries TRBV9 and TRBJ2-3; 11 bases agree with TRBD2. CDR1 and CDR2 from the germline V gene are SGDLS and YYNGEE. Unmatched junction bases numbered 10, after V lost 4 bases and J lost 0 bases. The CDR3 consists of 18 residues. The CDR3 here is CASSPHWIAGGSTDTQYF. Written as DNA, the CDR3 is TGTGCCAGCAGCCCCCATTGGATAGCGGGGGGGAGCACAGATACGCAGTATTTT.

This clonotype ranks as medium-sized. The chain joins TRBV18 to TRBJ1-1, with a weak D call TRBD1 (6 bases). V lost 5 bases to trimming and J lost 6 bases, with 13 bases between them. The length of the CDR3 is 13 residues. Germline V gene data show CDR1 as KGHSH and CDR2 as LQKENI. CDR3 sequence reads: CASSATGFAEAFF. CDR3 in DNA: TGTGCCAGCTCAGCAACAGGGTTCGCTGAAGCTTTCTTT.

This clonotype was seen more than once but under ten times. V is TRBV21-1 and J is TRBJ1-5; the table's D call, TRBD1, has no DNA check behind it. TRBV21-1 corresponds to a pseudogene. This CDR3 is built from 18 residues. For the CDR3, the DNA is TGTGCCAGCAGCAAAGGAGGCTCGGGGCCTTATAGCAATCAGCCCCAGCATTTT. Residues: CASSKGGSGPYSNQPQHF.

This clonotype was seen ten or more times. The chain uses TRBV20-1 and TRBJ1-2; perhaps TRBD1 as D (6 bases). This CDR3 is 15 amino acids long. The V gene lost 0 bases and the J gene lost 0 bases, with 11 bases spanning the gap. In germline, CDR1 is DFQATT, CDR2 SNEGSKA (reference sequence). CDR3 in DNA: TGCAGTGCTAGAGATATGGGGGCGACTAACTATGGCTACACCTTC. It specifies CSARDMGATNYGYTF.

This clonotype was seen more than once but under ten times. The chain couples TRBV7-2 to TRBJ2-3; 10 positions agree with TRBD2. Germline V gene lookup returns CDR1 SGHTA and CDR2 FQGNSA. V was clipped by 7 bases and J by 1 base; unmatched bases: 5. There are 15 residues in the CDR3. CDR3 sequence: CASKSGGAGTDTQYF. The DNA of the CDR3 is TGTGCCAGCAAGAGCGGGGGGGCCGGCACAGATACGCAGTATTTT.

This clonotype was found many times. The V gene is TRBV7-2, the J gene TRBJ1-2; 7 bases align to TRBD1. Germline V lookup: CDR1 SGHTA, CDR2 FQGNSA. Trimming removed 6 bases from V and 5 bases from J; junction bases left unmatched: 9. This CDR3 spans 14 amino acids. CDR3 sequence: CASSNRGEIYGYTF. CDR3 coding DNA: TGTGCCAGCAGTAACAGGGGCGAGATATATGGCTACACCTTC.

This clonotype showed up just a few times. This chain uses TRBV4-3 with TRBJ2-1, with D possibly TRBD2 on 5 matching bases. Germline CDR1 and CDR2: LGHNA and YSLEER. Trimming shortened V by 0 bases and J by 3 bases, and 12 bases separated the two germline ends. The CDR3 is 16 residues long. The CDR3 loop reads CASSQEWPSYYNEQFF. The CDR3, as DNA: TGCGCCAGCAGCCAAGAGTGGCCTAGCTACTACAATGAGCAGTTCTTC.